This T cell receptor beta chain originates from a study of untreated major depressive disorder. Findings and limits, study-wide: Compared with controls, depressed patients showed more TRBV05-01 (Vbeta 5.1) usage in CD4+ T cells. The sequencing tests were limited to three preselected Vbeta families.

Clones were read by immunoSEQ multiplex PCR, and TCRdb kept only the in-frame ones, dropping some. In the table there are under 15,000 clones, 85% to 95% of which are singletons. This clone was counted once. Its antigen is undetermined. The junction had 2 bases not matched to a gene; V was cut back by 3 bases and J by 1 base. Germline values: CDR1 SGHRS, CDR2 YFSETQ. The CDR3 has 17 residues. Depression in patients ranged from moderate to severe. Source material: CD4+ T cells from PBMCs. This chain connects TRBV5-1 to TRBJ2-1; the match to TRBD2 covers 15 bases. The TCR originated in a woman aged 25 to 39 with major depressive disorder. The CDR3 is CASSSGTSGRSYNEQFF. DNA for the CDR3: TGCGCCAGCAGCTCCGGGACTAGCGGGAGGTCCTACAATGAGCAGTTCTTC.